Sequencing of this T cell receptor (beta chain) was carried out in a study of blood T cell repertoires in COVID-19. Original methodology: Nucleated cell number was recorded as an estimate derived from reference gene primer amplification. Repertoires were generated with immunoSEQ multiplex PCR, while TCRdb's copy carries only in-frame clones and drops some. V, J and clone size were drawn from that table, and D and trimming were deduced from the DNA. Of roughly 480,000 clones listed, about 91% are singletons. This clone was observed a single time. The V segment lost 2 bases and the J segment 2 bases; nucleotides outside the gene matches: 6. The CDR3 is made up of 16 amino acids. Germline V gene sequence: CDR1 SEHNR, CDR2 FQNEAQ (reference sequence).

The chain employs TRBV7-9 and TRBJ1-1, with 9 bases aligning to TRBD1. The sequenced sample consisted of peripheral blood. This clonotype originated in a young man with COVID-19, enrolled during active disease. CDR3 bases: TGTGCCAGCAGCTTACCATCGGGACAGGGCAACACTGAAGCTTTCTTT. This translates into CASSLPSGQGNTEAFF. Full variable domain (rest looked up from reference TRBV7-9 and TRBJ1-1): DTGVSQNPRHKITKRGQNVTFRCDPISEHNRLYWYRQTLGQGPEFLTYFQNEAQLEKSRLLSDRFSAERPKGSFSTLEIQRTEQGDSAMYLCASSLPSGQGNTEAFFGQGTRLTVV.